The clone carrying this TCR beta chain showed up just once. Antigen specificity is unknown. These data belong to a study of siplizumab effects on memory and regulatory T cells. Regarding the study as a whole: Memory cells seemed less diverse than naive T cells, which seemed major alloresponse contributors. Alloreactive sequences that could be traced to unstimulated CD4+ memory cells showed a significant reduction under siplizumab. Suppressive function of proliferating Tregs from siplizumab cultures was not confirmed. It was not possible to assign a naive or memory phenotype to roughly 80-97% of proliferating CD4+ or CD8+ clones.

The germline gives CDR1 LGHNA, CDR2 YNFKEQ. This CDR3 spans 16 amino acids. The V and J ends lost 1 base and 1 base, in that order; junction bases with no gene match: 4. Assay: immunoSEQ multiplex PCR; the TCRdb copy retains only in-frame clones and omits some. This sample yields about 97,000 clones, of which roughly 91% are seen a single time; around 12% belongs to the top ten. The receptor was derived from a human donor in good health. The sample was non-Treg CD4+ T cells sorted from blood. V is TRBV4-2 and J is TRBJ1-1, with 9 bases identical to TRBD1. The CDR3 DNA sequence: TGTGCCAGCAGCCAAGCGGGACAGGGTCAGAACACTGAAGCTTTCTTT. It translates to CASSQAGQGQNTEAFF.